The sequence of this T cell receptor (beta chain) was determined in a study of blood T cell repertoires in COVID-19. There are 15 residues in the CDR3. V dropped 5 bases and J dropped 2 bases, with 13 bases sitting between them. Germline CDR1 and CDR2: SGHAT and FQNNGV. Only in-frame clones appear in the TCRdb table, and some are missing; sequencing was by immunoSEQ multiplex PCR. The sample carries 150,000 to 200,000 clones, almost 85% recorded once. Across about two dozen US areas, participants ranged in age from roughly 18 to 95 years. Participant-given clinical history determined each cohort assignment. Before being deemed recovered, Cohort 3 donors had two negative PCRs, clearance, or symptom resolution.

The rearrangement joins TRBV11-2 to TRBJ1-5, with a weak D call TRBD1 (5 bases). The sequence was obtained from a man between 45 and 60 years old who had recovered from COVID-19. Sequencing was performed on PBMCs or T cells enriched from blood (not recorded which). For the CDR3, the DNA is TGTGCCAGCAGCCGGGACTCCAGGGGCAATCAGCCCCAGCATTTT. It is translated as CASSRDSRGNQPQHF. Full variable domain (rest looked up from reference TRBV11-2 and TRBJ1-5): EAGVAQSPRYKIIEKRQSVAFWCNPISGHATLYWYQQILGQGPKLLIQFQNNGVVDDSQLPKDRFSAERLKGVDSTLKIQPAKLEDSAVYLCASSRDSRGNQPQHFGDGTRLSIL.